Listed below are T cell receptor beta chains from one sample, sequenced in a study of T cell responses to AZD1222 COVID-19 vaccine. Repertoires were generated with immunoSEQ multiplex PCR, while TCRdb's copy carries only in-frame clones and drops some. The sample yields over 85,000 clones, around 89% seen once. This specimen consisted of peripheral blood, obtained on day 0 of AZD1222 vaccination. The origin of the receptors is an adult in good health. Both conserved end residues are part of each CDR3. Each record gives: D gene, V gene, clone size, J gene, CDR3 protein, CDR3 DNA. The D gene is left open where the match is weak. Clone size, where shown, is once, few, many, or a class for clones that have expanded.

NA,TRBV3-1/TRBV3-2,NA,TRBJ1-3,CASSLLFRGSGNTIYF,TGTGCTAGCAGCCTCCTTTTTCGGGGATCTGGAAACACCATATATTTT
NA,TRBV29-1,NA,TRBJ1-5,CSVQGPNQPQHF,TGCAGCGTCCAGGGCCCCAATCAGCCCCAGCATTTT
TRBD1,TRBV7-9,once,TRBJ1-4,CASSLTGTGGEKLFF,TGTGCCAGCAGCTTAACCGGGACAGGGGGAGAAAAACTGTTTTTT
NA,TRBV6-5,NA,TRBJ2-7,CASSYLTAREPYEQYF,TGTGCCAGCAGTTACCTCACCGCAAGGGAACCCTACGAGCAGTACTTC
TRBD1,TRBV13,few,TRBJ1-1,CASSLIFGTEAFF,TGTGCCAGCAGTTTAATTTTCGGGACAGAGGCTTTCTTT
TRBD1,TRBV13,NA,TRBJ1-2,CASSFDRDYGYTF,TGTGCCAGCAGCTTCGACAGGGACTATGGCTACACCTTC
TRBD1,TRBV6-5,once,TRBJ1-4,CASRQDRATNEKLFF,TGTGCCAGCAGGCAAGACAGGGCAACTAATGAAAAACTGTTTTTT
NA,TRBV2,NA,TRBJ1-1,CASSFVNTEAFF,TGTGCCAGCAGTTTCGTGAACACTGAAGCTTTCTTT
TRBD1,TRBV6-5,NA,TRBJ1-6,CASRRGGAGPQPLHF,TGTGCCAGCAGGCGAGGGGGCGCGGGTCCTCAACCCCTCCACTTT
TRBD1,TRBV29-1,NA,TRBJ1-1,CSVTNGQGLLNTEAFF,TGCAGCGTCACCAACGGACAGGGGCTTTTGAACACTGAAGCTTTCTTT
NA,TRBV7-2,NA,TRBJ1-2,CASSLSLRYGYTF,TGTGCCAGCAGCTTATCCCTTCGATATGGCTACACCTTC
TRBD1,TRBV6-5,NA,TRBJ1-4,CASSQGQIVEKLFF,TGTGCCAGCAGCCAGGGACAGATAGTTGAAAAACTGTTTTTT
NA,TRBV19,NA,TRBJ2-1,CATSGGTAKLSSYNEQFF,TGTGCCACCTCAGGAGGGACAGCTAAGTTGAGCTCCTACAATGAGCAGTTCTTC
TRBD2,TRBV10-3,NA,TRBJ2-2,CAIATGGTGELFF,TGTGCCATCGCGACGGGGGGTACCGGGGAGCTGTTTTTT
NA,TRBV18,NA,TRBJ2-7,CASSFAAVSYEQYF,TGTGCCAGCTCATTCGCAGCTGTCTCCTACGAGCAGTACTTC
NA,TRBV11-2,few,TRBJ1-2,CASSLAGSQGYTF,TGTGCCAGCAGCTTAGCAGGGTCCCAGGGCTACACCTTC
NA,TRBV6-1,few,TRBJ1-1,CASSEVKFRGMNTEAFF,TGTGCCAGCAGTGAAGTAAAGTTCAGGGGTATGAACACTGAAGCTTTCTTT
TRBD1,TRBV5-8,NA,TRBJ1-3,CASRWDRGRGNTIYF,TGTGCCAGCAGGTGGGACAGGGGAAGAGGAAACACCATATATTTT
TRBD1,TRBV4-1,NA,TRBJ1-2,CASSPLGTELPYGYTF,TGCGCCAGCAGCCCGTTAGGGACAGAGTTACCATATGGCTACACCTTC
NA,TRBV29-1,NA,TRBJ2-7,CSVEDAAGTYEQYF,TGCAGCGTTGAAGATGCTGCAGGAACCTACGAGCAGTACTTC
NA,TRBV6-2/TRBV6-3,NA,TRBJ2-7,CASSYSTPLNF,TGTGCCAGCAGTTACTCGACCCCCCTAAACTTC
NA,TRBV27,NA,TRBJ2-7,CASSLTGTYEQYF,TGTGCCAGCAGTTTAACAGGGACCTACGAGCAGTACTTC
NA,TRBV5-1,NA,TRBJ2-5,CASSIGTAVETQYF,TGCGCCAGCAGCATCGGGACCGCCGTTGAGACCCAGTACTTC
NA,TRBV7-9,NA,TRBJ1-2,CASSLALLGNQRFCTF,TGTGCCAGCAGCTTAGCGCTTTTGGGTAACCAGAGGTTTTGCACCTTC
NA,TRBV6-6,NA,TRBJ1-1,CASRDLNTEAFF,TGTGCCAGCAGAGACCTGAACACTGAAGCTTTCTTT
TRBD1,TRBV7-9,medium-sized,TRBJ1-1,CASSAGTADEAFF,TGTGCCAGCAGCGCCGGGACAGCGGACGAAGCTTTCTTT
NA,TRBV7-9,NA,TRBJ2-7,CASSASRAGEQYF,TGTGCCAGCAGCGCCTCGAGGGCCGGCGAGCAGTACTTC
TRBD2,TRBV5-1,NA,TRBJ2-7,CASSLEASGRAYEQYF,TGCGCCAGCAGCTTGGAGGCTAGCGGGAGGGCCTACGAGCAGTACTTC
TRBD1,TRBV9,once,TRBJ2-3,CASSPGQGRDTQYF,TGTGCCAGCAGCCCCGGACAGGGGAGAGATACGCAGTATTTT
NA,TRBV30,NA,TRBJ2-1,CAWSAEPKDNEQFF,TGTGCCTGGAGTGCCGAGCCCAAAGACAATGAGCAGTTCTTC
NA,TRBV9,few,TRBJ2-3,CASSVDGGPGVGTQYF,TGTGCCAGCAGCGTAGACGGGGGGCCCGGGGTTGGTACGCAGTATTTT
TRBD1,TRBV5-4,NA,TRBJ2-6,CASAGQGGRGANVLTF,TGTGCCAGCGCGGGACAGGGAGGTCGTGGGGCCAACGTCCTGACTTTC
NA,TRBV19,NA,TRBJ1-1,CASSIGRGNTEAFF,TGTGCCAGTAGTATAGGCAGGGGGAACACTGAAGCTTTCTTT
NA,TRBV3-1/TRBV3-2,NA,TRBJ1-2,CASSQETGENYGYTF,TGTGCCAGCAGCCAAGAGACGGGCGAGAACTATGGCTACACCTTC
TRBD2,TRBV5-4,NA,TRBJ2-7,CASSPGGLAGGNVVQYF,TGTGCCAGCAGCCCGGGGGGACTAGCGGGAGGGAACGTGGTGCAGTACTTC
NA,TRBV3-1/TRBV3-2,NA,TRBJ2-1,CASGYRGGVDEQFF,TGTGCCAGCGGGTATAGAGGTGGGGTCGATGAGCAGTTCTTC
TRBD1,TRBV19,NA,TRBJ2-3,CASGGRTGATDTQYF,TGTGCCAGTGGGGGGAGGACAGGGGCGACAGATACGCAGTATTTT
NA,TRBV30,once,TRBJ1-5,CALGFGNNQPQHF,TGTGCCTTGGGGTTCGGGAACAATCAGCCCCAGCATTTT
NA,TRBV5-1,NA,TRBJ2-5,CASRGHPSQETQYF,TGCGCCAGCAGGGGACACCCCTCGCAAGAGACCCAGTACTTC
TRBD1,TRBV7-9,once,TRBJ2-2,CASSLQGAGFGELFF,TGTGCCAGCAGCTTACAGGGGGCCGGGTTCGGGGAGCTGTTTTTT
TRBD2,TRBV7-8,NA,TRBJ2-7,CASSSLWSGATYEQYF,TGTGCCAGCAGCTCCCTGTGGAGCGGGGCAACCTACGAGCAGTACTTC
NA,TRBV15,once,TRBJ1-2,CATSRGGSEGYTF,TGTGCCACCAGCAGGGGGGGAAGCGAGGGCTACACCTTC
TRBD1,TRBV10-2,NA,TRBJ2-1,CASRDRGNEQFF,TGCGCCAGCAGAGACAGGGGAAATGAGCAGTTCTTC
NA,TRBV11-2,NA,TRBJ2-7,CASSLDGRTYEQYF,TGTGCCAGCAGCTTAGACGGGCGTACCTACGAGCAGTACTTC
NA,TRBV6-5,NA,TRBJ1-2,CASAMVQVDGYTF,TGTGCCAGCGCTATGGTACAGGTCGATGGCTACACCTTC
NA,TRBV7-9,NA,TRBJ1-5,CASSLDVAVGSQPQHF,TGTGCCAGCAGCTTAGACGTGGCAGTTGGGTCTCAGCCCCAGCATTTT
NA,TRBV27,NA,TRBJ2-1,CASSLVAGAMDNEQFF,TGTGCCAGCAGTTTGGTTGCAGGGGCCATGGACAATGAGCAGTTCTTC
NA,TRBV18,NA,TRBJ2-5,CASSPPVAGRETQYF,TGTGCCAGCTCACCACCGGTAGCAGGGAGGGAGACCCAGTACTTC